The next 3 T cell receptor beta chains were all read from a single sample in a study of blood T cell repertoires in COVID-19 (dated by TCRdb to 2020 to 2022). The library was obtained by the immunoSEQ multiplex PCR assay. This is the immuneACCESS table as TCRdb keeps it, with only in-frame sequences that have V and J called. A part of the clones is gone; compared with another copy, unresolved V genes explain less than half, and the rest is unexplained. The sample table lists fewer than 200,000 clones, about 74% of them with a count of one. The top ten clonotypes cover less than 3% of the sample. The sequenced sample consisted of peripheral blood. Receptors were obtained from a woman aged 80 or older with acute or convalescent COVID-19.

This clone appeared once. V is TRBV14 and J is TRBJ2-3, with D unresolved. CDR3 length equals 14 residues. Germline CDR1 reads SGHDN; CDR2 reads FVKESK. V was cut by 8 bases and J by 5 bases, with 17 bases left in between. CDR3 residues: CASARQLVGDTQYF. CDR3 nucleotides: TGTGCCAGCGCCAGGCAGCTTGTGGGAGATACGCAGTATTTT.

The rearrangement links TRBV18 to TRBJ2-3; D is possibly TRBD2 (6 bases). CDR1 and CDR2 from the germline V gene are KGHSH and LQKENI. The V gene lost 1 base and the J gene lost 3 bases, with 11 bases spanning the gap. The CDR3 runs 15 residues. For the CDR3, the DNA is TGTGCCAGCTCACCACTCGGGAGTGCGACAGATACGCAGTATTTT. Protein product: CASSPLGSATDTQYF.

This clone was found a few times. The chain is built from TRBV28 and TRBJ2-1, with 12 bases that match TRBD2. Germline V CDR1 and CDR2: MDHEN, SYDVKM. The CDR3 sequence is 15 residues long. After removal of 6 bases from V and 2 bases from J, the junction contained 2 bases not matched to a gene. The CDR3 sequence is CASSRTSGTYNEQFF. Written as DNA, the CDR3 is TGTGCCAGCAGCCGGACTAGCGGGACCTACAATGAGCAGTTCTTC.